The TCR beta chain under discussion was sequenced for a study of cytomegalovirus exposure and HLA in healthy donors. Points from the study as a whole: Published work reported that the classifier diagnosed cytomegalovirus status with high specificity and sensitivity. According to a later analysis, most TCR beta chains associated with CMV appeared HLA-restricted.

60 Vbeta and 13 Jbeta primers were used in PCR. The assay was immunoSEQ multiplex PCR, and TCRdb's table has in-frame clones only and misses some. The sample yields 190,000 or so clones, 80% seen once. Worth noting for this clone: Its antigen is not identified.

V lost 3 bases and J lost 2; bases outside the gene matches: 1. Per germline, CDR1 GTSNPN and CDR2 SVGIG (reference sequence). This CDR3 spans 13 amino acids. The clonotype was recovered from a boy aged 10-17 years in good health and CMV-seronegative. Sequencing was done on a sample of PBMCs. V gene TRBV30 combines with J gene TRBJ2-5; TRBD1 matches at 9 bases. This chain's CDR3 is CAWRTGGQETQYF. CDR3 in DNA: TGTGCCTGGAGGACAGGGGGGCAAGAGACCCAGTACTTC.